The 15 T cell receptor beta chains below were found in one sample sequenced in a study of T cells in Graves' hyperthyroidism and ophthalmopathy (dated 2019 in TCRdb). Library generation was performed with multiplex PCR. For sequencing, an Illumina HiSeq 2000 was employed. TCR beta CDR3 regions were amplified from RNA transcripts. A first-round RT-PCR of the TCR CDR3 used the HTBI primer set with the Qiagen OneStep RT-PCR kit. The public reads were reprocessed in TCRdb via fastp at Q25 and MiXCR, keeping in-frame beta chains. Each CDR3 protein appears once, grouped with its most common genes and DNA. For this sample there are about 360,000 distinct CDR3 sequences; roughly 13% appear just once. The ten top clones hold about 9.1% of the sample. Specimen: blood. The receptors were sampled from a woman aged 18-35 years with Graves' hyperthyroidism.

This clonotype was seen many times. This chain's CDR3 is CASSLVGGAVSVNEQFF. The CDR3 DNA follows: TGTGCCAGCAGCTTGGTGGGGGGGGCCGTTTCGGTAAATGAGCAGTTCTTC. The chain joins TRBV7-8 to TRBJ2-1, with a possible D match to TRBD2 (7 bases). The CDR3 totals 17 residues. The ends were cut back, 3 bases at V and 7 bases at J, with 22 bases in the middle. Germline CDR1 and CDR2: SGHVS and FQNEAQ.

At least ten counts were recorded for this clonotype. A read error may produce the germline difference seen at one junction end. The rearrangement joins TRBV3-1 to TRBJ1-4, with D unresolved. The CDR3 is made up of 13 amino acids. The germline gives CDR1 LGHDT, CDR2 YNNKEL (reference sequence). The CDR3 protein is CASSPVPNGKLFF. The CDR3 coding sequence is TGTGCCAGCAGCCCGGTTCCTAATGGAAAACTGTTTTTT.

There are many counts of this clonotype. The chain combines TRBV15 with TRBJ1-2; D is unresolved. CDR1 LNHNV and CDR2 YYDKDF come from the germline V gene (reference sequence). V was shortened by 0 bases and J by 4 bases, with 9 bases between the two germline ends. The CDR3 extends over 14 amino acids. The CDR3 spells CATSRDPNPYGYTF. Written as DNA, the CDR3 is TGTGCCACCAGCAGAGATCCGAATCCCTATGGCTACACCTTC.

This clonotype was recorded at least ten times. The chain joins TRBV28 to TRBJ1-1, with D perhaps TRBD1 (5 bases). Germline loops: CDR1 MDHEN, CDR2 SYDVKM. With 6 bases removed from V and 1 base from J, the gap between germline ends came to 12 bases. This CDR3 comprises 14 residues. CDR3 nucleotide sequence: TGTGCCAGCAGCCCAGCAGGGTGGAACACTGAAGCTTTCTTT. It is translated as CASSPAGWNTEAFF.

This clonotype was counted a few times. It may be a read error: a sequence one base away is much more abundant. The chain couples TRBV20-1 to TRBJ1-1; weak D call: TRBD1 (5 bases). The germline CDR1 and CDR2 sequences are DFQATT and SNEGSKA (reference sequence). V was clipped by 2 bases and J by 4 bases, with 14 bases between them. CDR3 length: 14 amino acids. This CDR3 reads CSARPGRMSTEAFF. The DNA for the CDR3 is TGCAGTGCTAGACCGGGACGGATGAGCACTGAAGCTTTCTTT.

This clonotype was detected many times. The chain joins TRBV11-2 to TRBJ2-5; the match to TRBD2 covers 8 bases. CDR3 length: 16 residues. The V segment lost 3 bases and the J segment 5 bases; nucleotides outside the gene matches: 11. Germline V gene sequence: CDR1 SGHAT, CDR2 FQNNGV. This CDR3 is CASSLQAGATGETQYF. The CDR3 region has the DNA TGTGCCAGCAGCTTGCAAGCGGGAGCGACGGGGGAGACCCAGTACTTC.

This clonotype was seen a few times. The gene calls are TRBV5-1 and TRBJ1-6, with D possibly being TRBD1 (6 bases). V lost 0 bases to trimming and J lost 8 bases, with 12 bases between them. Germline V gene lookup returns CDR1 SGHRS and CDR2 YFSETQ. The CDR3 contains 15 residues. The CDR3 loop reads CASSLAQGPDSPLHF. CDR3 nucleotides: TGCGCCAGCAGCTTGGCGCAGGGGCCGGATTCACCCCTCCACTTT.

This clonotype has a count of ten or more. The CDR3 DNA is TGTGCCAGCAGTTTAGGGGACTTGTATACGCAGTATTTT. Translating gives CASSLGDLYTQYF. This sequence joins TRBV27 and TRBJ2-3, with D perhaps matching TRBD2 (6 bases). The CDR3 is 13 residues long. V was trimmed by 2 bases and J by 7 bases, leaving 10 bases between them. CDR1 is MNHEY and CDR2 is SMNVEV in the germline V gene (reference sequence).

The table lists this clonotype with many counts. The chain is built from TRBV7-2 and TRBJ1-5; D not certain. The CDR3 loop spans 16 amino acids. The germline gives CDR1 SGHTA, CDR2 FQGNSA. The ends were cut back, 0 bases at V and 7 bases at J, with 16 bases in the middle. The CDR3 DNA sequence: TGTGCCAGCAGCTTAGCGGCAGGTAGCCCCCAACAGCCCCAGCATTTT. Encoded protein: CASSLAAGSPQQPQHF.

The chain has TRBV27 and TRBJ1-6, with D hard to call. V gave up 2 bases and J gave up 0 bases, with 14 bases separating them. The CDR3 is 18 amino acids. Germline loops: CDR1 MNHEY, CDR2 SMNVEV (reference sequence). In nucleotides, the CDR3 is TGTGCCAGCAGTTTACTGTTGGGCCCAAGCTCCTATAATTCACCCCTCCACTTT. It specifies CASSLLLGPSSYNSPLHF.

The chain recombines TRBV19 with TRBJ2-7, with TRBD1 identical over 7 bases. CDR1 is LNHDA and CDR2 is SQIVND in the germline V gene (reference sequence). V was pared by 8 bases and J by 2 bases, with 6 bases of the junction left unmatched. This CDR3 comprises 13 residues. CDR3 protein: CASGPGQPYEQYF. CDR3 DNA sequence: TGTGCCAGTGGACCGGGACAGCCCTACGAGCAGTACTTC.

CDR3 sequence: CAIATAENYEQYF. The DNA of the CDR3 is TGTGCCATCGCGACCGCGGAAAACTACGAGCAGTACTTC. The V gene is TRBV10-3, the J gene TRBJ2-7, with D uncertain. Germline values: CDR1 ENHRY, CDR2 SYGVKD. Trimming removed 8 bases at V and 3 bases at J, with 14 bases between. This CDR3 region has 13 residues.

Only a few counts were recorded for this clonotype. This chain uses TRBV6-1 with TRBJ1-3; D is uncertain. This CDR3 spans 10 amino acids. V shed 7 bases and J shed 6 bases, with 4 bases lying between them. The germline gives CDR1 MNHNS, CDR2 SASEGT. The CDR3 sequence is CASTANTIYF. The CDR3 DNA reads TGTGCCAGCACGGCAAACACCATATATTTT.

This clonotype was seen many times. The J gene is TRBJ2-1, the V gene TRBV29-1; D is unresolved. V was cut by 5 bases and J by 5 bases, with 7 bases left in between. This CDR3 is built from 11 residues. Germline CDR1 reads SQVTM; CDR2 reads ANQGSEA. CDR3 DNA sequence: TGCAGCGTTTATGCCGACAATGAGCAGTTCTTC. This translates into CSVYADNEQFF.

This clonotype was observed at least ten times. This rearrangement joins TRBV3-1 to TRBJ2-7; D tentatively reads TRBD1 or TRBD2 (6 bases each). This CDR3 spans 12 amino acids. Germline-derived CDR1 and CDR2 are LGHDT and YNNKEL (reference sequence). The V and J ends lost 11 bases and 2 bases respectively, with 13 bases between them. CDR3 residues: CAAGQGTYEQYF. The CDR3 DNA is TGTGCCGCGGGGCAGGGGACCTACGAGCAGTACTTC.